This entry describes one T cell receptor beta chain. The antigen remains undetermined. This specimen belongs to a study of beta chain features in type 1 diabetes. General study findings and limits: All four CD4+ subsets from Type 1 diabetes patients carried moderately but significantly shorter TCRB CDR3s.

All of the isolated RNA was reverse transcribed, so expressed TCRB transcripts were sequenced. The method was immunoSEQ multiplex PCR; TCRdb's version includes in-frame clones alone and lacks a portion of them. The repertoire holds about 150,000 clones, with approximately 8.1% as singletons. Trimming cost V 4 bases and J 9 bases; bases outside gene matches: 14. Germline-derived CDR1 and CDR2 are SGHRS and YFSETQ. This CDR3 contains 15 residues. This TCR came from a man between 18 and 29 years old in good health. The J gene is TRBJ2-7, the V gene TRBV5-1; TRBD1 matches at 9 bases. The sequencing sample was made of central memory CD4+ T cells from blood. In DNA, the CDR3 is TGCGCCAGCAGCGCTCAACTTGGGACAGGGCCTACGCAGTACTTC. Translating gives CASSAQLGTGPTQYF.